The clone carrying this TCR beta chain has a count of ten or more. As yet, its antigen is unknown. Breast cancer patients provided tissue from their axillary draining lymph nodes. TCRdb fed the multiplex PCR reads into MiXCR, producing one record per CDR3 protein. The sample holds approximately 300,000 distinct CDR3 sequences, around 31% seen once. The V and J ends lost 3 bases and 6 bases, in that order; junction bases with no gene match: 17. The germline CDR1 and CDR2 sequences are WNHNN and SYGVQD (reference sequence). The CDR3 is 18 residues long. The data derive from a study of breast tumors, draining lymph nodes, adjacent tissues. General observations from the study: Tumor T cell lymph node origin was a supported hypothesis, not proven. The data were judged consistent with most tumor T cells coming from lymph node and expanding in tumor.

The TCR originated in a female donor with breast cancer. Some clones in this sample may be carry-over from other donors' samples. The sequenced material came from axillary lymph node tissue. The rearrangement links TRBV10-1 to TRBJ2-3; TRBD1 agrees at 8 bases. The CDR3 is CASSDSFRGQGPGDTQYF. The DNA for the CDR3 is TGCGCCAGCAGTGATAGCTTCCGAGGACAGGGACCGGGCGATACGCAGTATTTT.